Sequencing of this T cell receptor beta chain was carried out in a study of blood T cells in healthy people across ages. PCR was performed a second time for roughly 7 to 11 cycles using a sample-barcoded 5' primer and a J-beta primer mix. MiXCR was run by TCRdb on the 5' RACE reads, yielding one entry per CDR3 protein. The table shows around 1.7 million distinct CDR3 sequences, with approximately 30% occurring only once. General study points: Strong correlation existed between TCR beta diversity and naive T cell percentage. Observed TCR beta diversity per million T cells went down as age went up. This fall followed a roughly linear course with age. Long-lived donors had more naive CD4+ cells and higher diversity than aged donors.

This clonotype appeared many times. Its antigen is unknown. In terms of origin and age, donors were healthy Caucasian individuals from Russia aged about 6 to 90. The CDR3 spans 14 residues. V was pared by 7 bases and J by 5 bases, with 16 bases between. Germline values: CDR1 SGHRS, CDR2 YFSETQ. The sequencing input was blood. This chain uses TRBV5-1 with TRBJ2-1, with D perhaps matching TRBD2 (7 bases). The receptor comes from a woman between 25 and 40 years old in good health. The CDR3 coding sequence is TGCGCCAGCTGGGAGACGGGGGGCCACAATGAGCAGTTCTTC. Amino acid sequence: CASWETGGHNEQFF.